Presented here are 16 T cell receptor beta chains from one specimen sequenced in a study of T cell responses to AZD1222 COVID-19 vaccine. Data came from immunoSEQ multiplex PCR; TCRdb stores just in-frame clones and leaves some out. The sample shows about 120,000 clones, roughly 91% of them seen only once. The sample was peripheral blood, taken on day 0 of AZD1222 vaccination. These receptors all stem from an adult in good health.

The CDR3 is CASSSQGFRNQPQHF. CDR3 nucleotide sequence: TGTGCCAGCAGCTCCCAGGGATTTCGCAATCAGCCCCAGCATTTT. This chain joins TRBV7-8 and TRBJ1-5, with a weak D call TRBD1 (5 bases). The germline V and J ends were trimmed by 4 bases and 2 bases, with 12 bases remaining between them. The CDR3 runs to 15 residues. Germline V lookup: CDR1 SGHVS, CDR2 FQNEAQ.

The genes are TRBV5-1 and TRBJ2-5, with 9 bases fitting TRBD2. The CDR3 loop spans 14 amino acids. Germline values: CDR1 SGHRS, CDR2 YFSETQ. With 1 base clipped from V and 3 bases from J, the junction kept 1 base outside the gene matches. The CDR3 reads CASSLIAGEETQYF. The CDR3 coding sequence is TGCGCCAGCAGCTTGATAGCGGGGGAAGAGACCCAGTACTTC. The full variable domain, rest sourced from reference TRBV5-1 and TRBJ2-5, is KAGVTQTPRYLIKTRGQQVTLSCSPISGHRSVSWYQQTPGQGLQFLFEYFSETQRNKGNFPGRFSGRQFSNSRSEMNVSTLELGDSALYLCASSLIAGEETQYFGPGTRLLVL.

DNA of the CDR3: TGTGCCTGCCACTTGACAGGGCCCTCTGGAAACACCATATATTTT. This sequence encodes CACHLTGPSGNTIYF. The rearrangement joins TRBV30 to TRBJ1-3, with 7 positions matching TRBD1. The ends lost 6 bases at V and 0 bases at J; junction bases unmatched: 8. This CDR3 region has 15 residues. Germline V gene data show CDR1 as GTSNPN and CDR2 as SVGIG (reference sequence).

The rearrangement uses TRBV29-1 and TRBJ1-1; possible D gene TRBD1, 5 bases. CDR3 size: 12 residues. Looked up from germline, CDR1 is SQVTM and CDR2 is ANQGSEA. The V end was cut by 4 bases, the J end by 1 base, with 7 bases between. The CDR3 coding sequence is TGCAGCGTTGCCAGGGCGAACACTGAAGCTTTCTTT. Its translation is CSVARANTEAFF. Supplemented by reference TRBV29-1 and TRBJ1-1, the full variable domain reads SAVISQKPSRDICQRGTSLTIQCQVDSQVTMMFWYRQQPGQSLTLIATANQGSEATYESGFVIDKFPISRPNLTFSTLTVSNMSPEDSSIYLCSVARANTEAFFGQGTRLTVV.

This chain uses TRBV5-5 with TRBJ1-1; weak D call: TRBD1 (5 bases). The CDR3 has 13 residues. V dropped 4 bases and J dropped 3 bases, with 10 bases sitting between them. From germline, CDR1 is SGHKS and CDR2 YYEKEE (reference sequence). CDR3: CASSRDRHTEAFF. In DNA, the CDR3 is TGTGCCAGCAGCCGCGACAGACACACTGAAGCTTTCTTT.

There are a few counts of this clone. The chain uses TRBV6-5 and TRBJ1-1; TRBD1 agrees at 9 bases. Germline loops: CDR1 MNHEY, CDR2 SVGAGI. V was clipped by 7 bases and J by 3 bases; unmatched bases: 3. There are 13 residues in the CDR3. The CDR3 DNA sequence: TGTGCCAGCACCGGGACAGGGTACACTGAAGCTTTCTTT. Its translation: CASTGTGYTEAFF.

The sample holds one count of this clone. One junction end disagrees with the germline gene, perhaps due to a read error. The rearrangement uses TRBV2 and TRBJ2-2; D possibly uses TRBD1 or TRBD2 (5 bases each). This CDR3 is 15 amino acids long. Germline values: CDR1 SNHLY, CDR2 FYNNEI. The CDR3 DNA sequence: TGTGCCAGCAAAATCATCGGGACGAACGCCGGGGAGCTGTTTTTT. Translating gives CASKIIGTNAGELFF.

The chain combines TRBV6-5 with TRBJ1-6; 9 nucleotides line up with TRBD1. This CDR3 is 13 amino acids long. V shed 9 bases, J shed 9 bases, and the junction held 6 bases outside the gene matches. Per the germline V gene, CDR1 is MNHEY and CDR2 is SVGAGI. The CDR3: CASGQGYGSPLHF. In DNA, the CDR3 is TGTGCCAGTGGACAGGGGTACGGTTCACCCCTCCACTTT.

V is TRBV29-1 and J is TRBJ2-3; weak D call: TRBD2 (6 bases). Per germline, CDR1 SQVTM and CDR2 ANQGSEA. Trimming took 7 bases from V and 3 from J, leaving 11 bases between them. The CDR3 has 12 amino acids. The CDR3 coding sequence is TGCAGCGCTGGGACTGATACAGATACGCAGTATTTT. Translating it yields CSAGTDTDTQYF.

V usage is TRBV7-2 and J usage is TRBJ2-1, with D maybe TRBD2 (5 bases). V was trimmed by 5 bases and J by 10 bases, leaving 12 bases between them. Germline V gene sequence: CDR1 SGHTA, CDR2 FQGNSA. The CDR3 consists of 12 residues. DNA for the CDR3: TGTGCCAGCAGCCAGACTTCGGGGGAGCAGTTCTTC. This codes for CASSQTSGEQFF.

This chain joins TRBV9 and TRBJ2-7; the D gene is possibly TRBD2 (6 bases). The CDR3 has 14 amino acids. Germline lookup yields CDR1 SGDLS and CDR2 YYNGEE. V was cut by 2 bases and J by 4 bases, with 13 bases left in between. CDR3 in amino acids: CASSVGSGQYEQYF. The CDR3 DNA reads as TGTGCCAGCAGCGTGGGTAGCGGCCAATACGAGCAGTACTTC.

This chain joins TRBV5-1 and TRBJ2-5; tentatively, D is TRBD2 (6 bases). Germline V gene sequence: CDR1 SGHRS, CDR2 YFSETQ. Trimming cost V 4 bases and J 5 bases, with 15 bases left between them. The CDR3 is 14 residues long. CDR3 nucleotides: TGCGCCAGCAGCCGGGACTCCCAGGTGGAGACCCAGTACTTC. Its translation: CASSRDSQVETQYF.

The V gene is TRBV7-2, the J gene TRBJ1-5, with 11 bases aligning to TRBD1. CDR1 and CDR2 from the germline V gene are SGHTA and FQGNSA. After removal of 5 bases from V and 2 bases from J, the junction contained 5 bases not matched to a gene. The CDR3 has 16 amino acids. CDR3 DNA sequence: TGTGCCAGCAGCCCGGGACAGGGGGTTCGCAATCAGCCCCAGCATTTT. Translated: CASSPGQGVRNQPQHF.

This chain connects TRBV7-2 to TRBJ1-4; D is unresolved. CDR3 size: 14 residues. Trimming took 2 bases from V and 8 from J, leaving 12 bases between them. In germline, CDR1 is SGHTA, CDR2 FQGNSA. The CDR3 DNA sequence: TGTGCCAGCAGCTTAAAGGGCGATAGGGAAAAACTGTTTTTT. Amino acids: CASSLKGDREKLFF.

V and J are TRBV5-1 and TRBJ2-3; a possible D gene is TRBD2 (5 bases). In germline, CDR1 is SGHRS, CDR2 YFSETQ. The CDR3 has 14 amino acids. V lost 2 bases and J 4 bases, leaving 11 bases between the germline ends. The CDR3 DNA reads as TGCGCCAGCAGCTTAACCGGAGGCCCAGATACGCAGTATTTT. This sequence encodes CASSLTGGPDTQYF.

The gene calls are TRBV5-1 and TRBJ1-1; 7 nucleotides align to TRBD1. There are 15 residues in the CDR3. Germline CDR1 is SGHRS and CDR2 is YFSETQ. With V trimmed by 2 bases and J by 3 bases, 7 bases remained unmatched. The CDR3: CASSLSRGRDTEAFF. The CDR3 DNA is TGCGCCAGCAGCTTATCGAGGGGGCGCGACACTGAAGCTTTCTTT.